These T cell receptor beta chains were read from a single sample in a study of T cells after yellow fever vaccination. TCRdb used MiXCR to reprocess the 5' RACE reads, holding one entry per CDR3 protein. Among some 670,000 distinct CDR3 sequences listed, about 12% were seen once. The sequences come from PBMCs, collected on the day of the yellow fever booster vaccination. The receptor set was obtained from a man between 25 and 39 years old who received the YFV17D yellow fever vaccine. Each CDR3 is given with its conserved first and last residue. The order of the fields is V gene, D gene, clone size, J gene, CDR3 protein, CDR3 DNA. The D gene is left open where the match is weak. A clone size is listed for some rows: how often the clone was seen (once, few, many), or a class if it is expanded.

>TRBV20-1|-|many|TRBJ2-1
CSADNEQFF
TGCAGTGCAGACAATGAGCAGTTCTTC
>TRBV18|-|-|TRBJ2-1
CASSPLGSRVNNEQFF
TGTGCCAGCTCACCATTAGGTAGCAGGGTTAACAATGAGCAGTTCTTC
>TRBV7-2|TRBD1|-|TRBJ2-7
CASSLKGQLTYEQYF
TGTGCCAGCAGCTTGAAGGGACAGTTAACCTACGAGCAGTACTTC
>TRBV5-6|-|-|TRBJ2-5
CASSRRNRQSQETQYF
TGTGCCAGCAGCCGACGCAACCGACAGAGCCAAGAGACCCAGTACTTC
>TRBV10-3|TRBD2|few|TRBJ2-7
CAIKLGPGLAGSYEQYF
TGTGCCATCAAACTAGGCCCGGGACTAGCGGGATCCTACGAGCAGTACTTC
>TRBV6-5|-|-|TRBJ2-7
CASSYLVGEYEQYF
TGTGCCAGCAGTTATCTTGTCGGGGAATACGAGCAGTACTTC
>TRBV7-9|-|-|TRBJ2-2
CASSLAAAARGGELFF
TGTGCCAGCAGCTTAGCGGCGGCGGCCCGGGGCGGGGAGCTGTTTTTT
>TRBV18|-|few|TRBJ2-7
CASSPSPGQHDNYEQYF
TGTGCCAGCTCACCAAGCCCGGGACAACATGACAACTACGAGCAGTACTTC
>TRBV12-5|-|few|TRBJ2-3
CASGLAGASTDTQYF
TGTGCTAGTGGTTTGGCCGGGGCTAGCACAGATACGCAGTATTTT
>TRBV28|TRBD1|-|TRBJ2-1
CASSLFGQGNHEQFF
TGTGCCAGCAGTTTATTTGGACAGGGGAACCATGAGCAGTTCTTC
>TRBV20-1|TRBD2|-|TRBJ2-1
CSARNGAGGEEQFF
TGCAGTGCTAGGAACGGAGCGGGAGGTGAGGAGCAGTTCTTC
>TRBV20-1|-|few|TRBJ2-7
CSARDPAASSYEQYF
TGCAGTGCTAGAGATCCGGCTGCCAGCTCCTACGAGCAGTACTTC
>TRBV20-1|TRBD1|-|TRBJ2-3
CSARYRGSTDTQYF
TGCAGTGCTAGATACAGGGGGAGCACAGATACGCAGTATTTT
>TRBV18|-|many|TRBJ2-7
CASSLNGEQYF
TGTGCCAGCTCACTCAACGGCGAGCAGTACTTC
>TRBV7-2|-|many|TRBJ2-7
CASSLGAPSYEQYF
TGTGCCAGCAGCTTGGGAGCTCCCTCCTACGAGCAGTACTTC
>TRBV10-2|-|few|TRBJ1-1
CASSDRTPEAFF
TGCGCCAGCAGTGACAGGACCCCTGAGGCTTTCTTT
>TRBV25-1|-|few|TRBJ2-7
CASSVGADEQYF
TGTGCCAGCAGTGTGGGGGCTGACGAGCAGTACTTC
>TRBV6-6|TRBD2|few|TRBJ2-7
CASSISRGYEQYF
TGTGCCAGCAGTATTTCGCGGGGGTACGAGCAGTACTTC
>TRBV10-3|-|few|TRBJ1-1
CAISRAGGTEAFF
TGTGCCATCAGTCGTGCCGGGGGCACTGAAGCTTTCTTT
>TRBV7-3|-|many|TRBJ1-1
CASSLNSQDEAFF
TGTGCCAGCAGCTTAAACTCGCAGGATGAAGCTTTCTTT
>TRBV27|-|-|TRBJ2-3
CASKRAGSTDTQYF
TGTGCCAGCAAAAGGGCCGGAAGCACAGATACGCAGTATTTT
>TRBV27|TRBD2|-|TRBJ2-2
CASSLLVGRARAGELFF
TGTGCCAGCAGTTTATTAGTCGGGAGGGCCAGAGCCGGGGAGCTGTTTTTT
>TRBV6-1|TRBD1|-|TRBJ2-7
CASSQIQGARYEQYF
TGTGCCAGCAGTCAAATACAGGGGGCGCGGTACGAGCAGTACTTC
>TRBV29-1|-|few|TRBJ1-4
CSAVATNEKLFF
TGCAGCGCCGTTGCAACTAATGAAAAACTGTTTTTT
>TRBV25-1|TRBD2|-|TRBJ2-5
CASSPLAGLKETQYF
TGTGCCAGCAGTCCGCTAGCGGGACTGAAAGAGACCCAGTACTTC
>TRBV10-3|-|few|TRBJ1-2
CAISVDTSIYGYTF
TGTGCCATCAGTGTAGACACATCAATCTATGGCTACACCTTC
>TRBV5-5|TRBD2|few|TRBJ2-3
CASSLIPWTSGGDTQYF
TGTGCCAGCAGCCTTATTCCCTGGACTAGCGGGGGAGATACGCAGTATTTT
>TRBV7-9|-|few|TRBJ1-1
CASSNRPVAGDTEAFF
TGTGCCAGCAGCAACCGCCCTGTGGCAGGGGACACTGAAGCTTTCTTT
>TRBV4-3|-|-|TRBJ2-7
CASSLSAGTLTYEQYF
TGCGCCAGCAGCCTAAGCGCCGGGACCCTCACCTACGAGCAGTACTTC
>TRBV20-1|TRBD2|few|TRBJ2-5
CSASKTSGFQETQYF
TGCAGTGCTAGTAAGACTAGCGGATTCCAAGAGACCCAGTACTTC
>TRBV20-1|-|few|TRBJ1-1
CSAHLQGTEAFF
TGCAGTGCACACTTACAGGGTACTGAAGCTTTCTTT
>TRBV10-3|-|-|TRBJ2-5
CATKTGLVIQETQYF
TGTGCCACCAAAACGGGCTTAGTAATACAAGAGACCCAGTACTTC
>TRBV20-1|-|few|TRBJ2-3
CSARGDHTDTQYF
TGCAGTGCTAGAGGGGACCACACAGATACGCAGTATTTT
>TRBV12-3/TRBV12-4|-|few|TRBJ2-2
CASSLSSTGMTGELFF
TGTGCCAGCAGTTTATCTTCCACAGGGATGACCGGGGAGCTGTTTTTT
>TRBV7-9|TRBD2|-|TRBJ2-7
CASSLGLAGRSEQYF
TGTGCCAGCAGCTTAGGCCTAGCGGGCCGATCCGAGCAGTACTTC
>TRBV27|-|-|TRBJ1-6
CASSMTGGSPLHF
TGTGCCAGCAGTATGACAGGCGGTTCACCCCTCCACTTT
>TRBV15|-|few|TRBJ2-7
CATSREPPPSNYEQYF
TGTGCCACCAGCAGAGAGCCCCCCCCAAGCAACTACGAGCAGTACTTC
>TRBV20-1|-|few|TRBJ2-7
CSAEPFYEQYF
TGCAGTGCCGAACCCTTCTACGAGCAGTACTTC
>TRBV20-1|-|-|TRBJ2-6
CSARRGNSGANVLTF
TGCAGTGCCCGAAGGGGGAACTCTGGGGCCAACGTCCTGACTTTC
>TRBV5-1|-|-|TRBJ2-3
CASTPPITDTQYF
TGCGCCAGCACCCCACCAATCACAGATACGCAGTATTTT
>TRBV7-8|TRBD1|-|TRBJ1-1
CASNEQGAVEAFF
TGTGCCAGCAACGAACAGGGGGCTGTGGAGGCTTTCTTT
>TRBV29-1|-|few|TRBJ2-3
CSVGISTDTQYF
TGCAGCGTTGGCATCAGCACAGATACGCAGTATTTT
>TRBV4-3|TRBD1|many|TRBJ1-6
CASSQSGTGDSPLHF
TGCGCCAGCAGCCAATCCGGGACAGGAGATTCACCCCTCCACTTT
>TRBV7-6|-|-|TRBJ2-7
CASSDDSYEQYF
TGTGCCAGCAGCGACGACAGCTACGAGCAGTACTTC
>TRBV7-2|TRBD1|few|TRBJ2-7
CASSLGGTGREKQYF
TGTGCCAGCAGCTTAGGCGGGACAGGAAGAGAAAAGCAGTACTTC
>TRBV5-1|TRBD1|many|TRBJ2-7
CASSLDGQGSTYEQYF
TGCGCCAGCAGCTTGGATGGACAGGGGTCTACCTACGAGCAGTACTTC
>TRBV12-3/TRBV12-4|TRBD2|-|TRBJ2-7
CASQGRENYEQYF
TGTGCCAGCCAAGGGAGGGAAAACTACGAGCAGTACTTC